This TCR beta chain was captured by sequencing in a study of T cells in Graves' hyperthyroidism and ophthalmopathy (dated by TCRdb to 2018 to 2020). Regarding the research as a whole: Peripheral blood samples were taken at the time of initial diagnosis, prior to any treatment. To identify distinguishing TCR V-J signatures, a discovery cohort of some 100 patients was used, comprising approximately 40 with Graves' ophthalmopathy and 57 with stable Graves' hyperthyroidism. Prospective prediction of ophthalmopathy was tested in an independent validation cohort of approximately 18 hyperthyroidism patients and some 17 patients who later progressed to ophthalmopathy. The 80 to 100 discovery patients were randomly divided into training and test sets at a 7:3 ratio. In addition, the study compared T-cell repertoires in thyroid tissue and in blood from over 5 Graves' hyperthyroidism patients. Following sampling, methimazole starting at 30 mg daily was given to hyperthyroidism patients, and high-dose intravenous methylprednisolone was given to ophthalmopathy patients. The paper describes TCR Vbeta CDR3 sequencing of 130 to 150 peripheral blood samples, made up of about 40 ophthalmopathy patients, 70 to 80 hyperthyroidism patients and roughly 17 progressor patients. Points the paper makes about the study in general: Most expanded thyroid clonotypes (frequency above 0.001) were also detected in blood, suggesting blood repertoires may reflect thyroid immune responses. A model built on a 13 V-J signature distinguished ophthalmopathy from stable hyperthyroidism, reaching about 89% sensitivity and under 84% specificity in cross-validation and 80%/75% in testing. No statistical method was used to fix the sample size in advance, and group allocation was not hidden from the investigators. In validation, the model predicted progression to ophthalmopathy a median of roughly 6.5 months before onset, with 65% to 71% sensitivity and just under 75% specificity.

From the cysteine up to the phenylalanine, the CDR3 has a length of 15 residues. The only DNA kept is the CDR3, 45 bases in frame from the first base. CDR1 and CDR2 are drawn from the germline V gene (reference sequence): MNHNY, SVGAGI. Trimming costs V 2 bases and J 8 bases, and their ends lie 16 bases apart. The TCR beta CDR3 regions were amplified from RNA transcripts. The TCR CDR3 was subjected to a first round of RT-PCR using the HTBI primer set and the Qiagen OneStep RT-PCR kit. Libraries were constructed in a second round of multiplex PCR, after which size selection and purification were performed. Libraries were sequenced paired-end with 100 bp reads on an Illumina HiSeq2000. Regarding the original processing steps: SOAPnuke was used to process the raw data, throwing out any read that contained adapters or uncalled bases, had a mean Phred below 15, or lacked an exact constant-primer or identifier match. High-quality paired reads were merged using COPE v1.2.5, and each unique nucleotide sequence was defined as a clonotype. Clonotypes were aligned to IMGT TRBV, TRBD and TRBJ reference segments using MiTCR v1.1. Analysis was restricted to V-J combinations with a frequency above 0.0001, which covered 98% to 99.2% of repertoires. A TCS score was defined as the ratio between F50 (clonal expansion) and ExV (chaos), using BLOSUM62-based TCRdist between CDR3 peptides within each V-J. Welch's t-statistics and random forest reduced just over 500 V-J features to about 13, which were used in a naive Bayes classifier (R e1071). The raw public data were reprocessed by TCRdb itself: fastp quality trimming at Q25, MiXCR clonotype calling, in-frame beta chains only. One record per CDR3 amino acid sequence lists the most common genes and DNA. It is TCRdb's table, rather than the study itself, that gives the V and J calls and clone size. The sample has about 640,000 distinct CDR3 sequences on record, around 21% of them singletons. The top ten clonotypes cover roughly 30% of the sample.

Ophthalmopathy patients had moderately to severely active disease, with a Clinical Activity Score of 3 or more, a NOSPECS grade of 4 or more, and a disease duration of less than 3 months. Exclusion was applied to patients with uncontrolled infections, other autoimmune diseases, pregnancy or lactation. Diagnoses were established on the basis of clinical symptoms, serum thyroxine and TRAb, thyroid ultrasound, and orbital computed tomography. PBMCs were isolated from about 10 ml of fresh peripheral blood by Ficoll-Paque density gradient centrifugation. Total RNA was extracted with Trizol reagent, and quality was checked on an Agilent 2100 Bioanalyzer. This clonotype was recorded many times. Its recognized antigen is unknown. No base quality information exists; no much larger clone differs at one position.

The sequence was collected from a young man with Graves' ophthalmopathy. The rearrangement joined TRBV6-6 to TRBJ1-5; no D gene call is confident. Sequencing was carried out using blood. The CDR3 reads as follows: CASSYEVPSGEPQHF. The DNA sequence is given as TGTGCCAGCAGTTACGAGGTGCCTAGTGGGGAGCCCCAGCATTTT.